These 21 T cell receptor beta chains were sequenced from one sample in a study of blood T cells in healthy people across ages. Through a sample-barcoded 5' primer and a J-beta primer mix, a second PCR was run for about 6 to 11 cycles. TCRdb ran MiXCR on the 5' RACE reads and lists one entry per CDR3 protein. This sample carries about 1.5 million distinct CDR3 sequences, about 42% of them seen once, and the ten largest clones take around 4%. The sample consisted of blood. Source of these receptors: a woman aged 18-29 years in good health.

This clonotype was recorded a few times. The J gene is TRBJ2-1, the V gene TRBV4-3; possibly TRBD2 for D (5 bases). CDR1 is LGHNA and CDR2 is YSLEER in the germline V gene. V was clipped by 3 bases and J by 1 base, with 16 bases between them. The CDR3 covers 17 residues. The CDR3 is CASSHQPGFGSYNEQFF. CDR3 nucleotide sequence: TGCGCCAGCAGCCACCAACCGGGATTTGGATCCTACAATGAGCAGTTCTTC.

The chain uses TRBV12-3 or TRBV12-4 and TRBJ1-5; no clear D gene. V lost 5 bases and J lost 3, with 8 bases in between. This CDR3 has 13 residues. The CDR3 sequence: CASSVAYNQPQHF. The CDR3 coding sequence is TGTGCCAGCAGTGTGGCCTACAATCAGCCCCAGCATTTT.

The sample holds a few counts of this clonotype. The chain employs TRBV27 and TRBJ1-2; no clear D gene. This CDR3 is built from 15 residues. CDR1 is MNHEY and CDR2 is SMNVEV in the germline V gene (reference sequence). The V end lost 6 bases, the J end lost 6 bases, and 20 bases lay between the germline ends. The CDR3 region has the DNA TGTGCCAGCAGCTTCGCGTCGGCCGTACCCCATGGCTACACCTTC. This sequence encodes CASSFASAVPHGYTF.

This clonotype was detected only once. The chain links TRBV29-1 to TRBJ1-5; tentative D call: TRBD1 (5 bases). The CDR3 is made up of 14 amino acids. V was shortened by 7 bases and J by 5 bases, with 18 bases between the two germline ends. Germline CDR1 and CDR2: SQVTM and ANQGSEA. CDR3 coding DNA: TGCAGCGCCGTTGCCGGGGGTTGGGATCAGCCCCAGCATTTT. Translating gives CSAVAGGWDQPQHF.

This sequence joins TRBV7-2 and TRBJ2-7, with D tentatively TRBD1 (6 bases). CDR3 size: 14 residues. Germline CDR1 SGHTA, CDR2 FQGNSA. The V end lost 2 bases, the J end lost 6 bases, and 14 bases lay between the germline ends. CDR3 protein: CASSLRAGDGEQYF. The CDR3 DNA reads TGTGCCAGCAGCTTAAGGGCAGGGGACGGCGAGCAGTACTTC.

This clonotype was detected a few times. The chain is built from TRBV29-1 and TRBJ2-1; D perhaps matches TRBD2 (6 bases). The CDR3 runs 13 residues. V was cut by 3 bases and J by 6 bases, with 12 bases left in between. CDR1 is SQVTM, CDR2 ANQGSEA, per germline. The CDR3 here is CSVEGRAGNEQFF. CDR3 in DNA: TGCAGCGTTGAGGGCCGAGCGGGCAATGAGCAGTTCTTC.

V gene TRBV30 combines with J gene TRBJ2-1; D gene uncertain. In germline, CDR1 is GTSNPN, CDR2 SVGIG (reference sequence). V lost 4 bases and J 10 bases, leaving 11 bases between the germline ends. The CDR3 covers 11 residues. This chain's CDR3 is CAWKYTGEQFF. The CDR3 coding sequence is TGTGCCTGGAAGTACACTGGCGAGCAGTTCTTC.

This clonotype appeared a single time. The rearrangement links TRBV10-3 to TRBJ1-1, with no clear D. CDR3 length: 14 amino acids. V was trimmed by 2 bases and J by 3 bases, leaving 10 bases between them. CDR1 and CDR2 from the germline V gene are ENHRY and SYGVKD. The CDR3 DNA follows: TGTGCCATCAGTGAGGCGTGGCGGGACACTGAAGCTTTCTTT. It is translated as CAISEAWRDTEAFF.

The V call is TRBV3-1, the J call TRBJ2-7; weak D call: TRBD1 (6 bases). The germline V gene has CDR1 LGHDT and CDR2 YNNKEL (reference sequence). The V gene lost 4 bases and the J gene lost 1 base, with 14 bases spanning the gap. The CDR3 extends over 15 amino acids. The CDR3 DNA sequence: TGTGCCAGCAGCCCCGGACAGTCTAGGTCCTACGAGCAGTACTTC. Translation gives CASSPGQSRSYEQYF.

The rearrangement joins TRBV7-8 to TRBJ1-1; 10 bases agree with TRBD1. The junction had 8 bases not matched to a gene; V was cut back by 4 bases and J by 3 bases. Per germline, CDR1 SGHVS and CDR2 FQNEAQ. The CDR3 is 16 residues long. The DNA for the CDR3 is TGTGCCAGCAGCTACGGGACAGGGGAAGCGTACACTGAAGCTTTCTTT. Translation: CASSYGTGEAYTEAFF.

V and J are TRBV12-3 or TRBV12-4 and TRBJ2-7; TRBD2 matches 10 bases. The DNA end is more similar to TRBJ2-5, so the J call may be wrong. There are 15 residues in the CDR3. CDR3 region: CASSHGTSDGETQYF. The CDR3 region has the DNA TGTGCCAGCAGCCACGGGACTAGCGATGGGGAGACCCAGTACTTC.

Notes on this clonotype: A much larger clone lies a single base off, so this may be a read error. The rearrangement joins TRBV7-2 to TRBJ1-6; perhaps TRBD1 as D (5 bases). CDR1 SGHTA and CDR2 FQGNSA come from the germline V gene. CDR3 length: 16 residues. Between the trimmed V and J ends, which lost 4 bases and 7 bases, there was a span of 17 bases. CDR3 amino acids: CASSSRPRTSNSPLHF. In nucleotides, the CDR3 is TGTGCCAGCAGCTCGAGACCCCGGACATCGAATTCACCCCTCCACTTT. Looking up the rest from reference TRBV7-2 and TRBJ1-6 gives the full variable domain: GAGVSQSPSNKVTEKGKDVELRCDPISGHTALYWYRQSLGQGLEFLIYFQGNSAPDKSGLPSDRFSAERTGGSVSTLTIQRTQQEDSAVYLCASSSRPRTSNSPLHFGNGTRLTVT.

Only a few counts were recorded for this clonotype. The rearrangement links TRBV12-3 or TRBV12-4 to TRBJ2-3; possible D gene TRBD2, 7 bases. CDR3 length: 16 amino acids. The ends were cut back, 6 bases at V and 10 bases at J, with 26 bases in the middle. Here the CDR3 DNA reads TGTGCCAGCAGCCCTCTCCGTGGGGGGGCTCCCCGAGCGCAGTATTTT. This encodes CASSPLRGGAPRAQYF.

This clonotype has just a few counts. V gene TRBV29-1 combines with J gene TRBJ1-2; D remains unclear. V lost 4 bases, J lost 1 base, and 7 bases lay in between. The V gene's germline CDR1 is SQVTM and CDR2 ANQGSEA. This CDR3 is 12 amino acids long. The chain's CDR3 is CSVGVFNYGYTF. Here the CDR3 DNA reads TGCAGCGTTGGGGTCTTTAACTATGGCTACACCTTC.

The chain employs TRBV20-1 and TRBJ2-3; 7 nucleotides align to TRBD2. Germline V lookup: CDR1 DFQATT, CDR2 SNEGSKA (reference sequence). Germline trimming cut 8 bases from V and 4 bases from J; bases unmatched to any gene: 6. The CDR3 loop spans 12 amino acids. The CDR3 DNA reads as TGCAGTACTGCGGGAGTATCAGATACGCAGTATTTT. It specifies CSTAGVSDTQYF.

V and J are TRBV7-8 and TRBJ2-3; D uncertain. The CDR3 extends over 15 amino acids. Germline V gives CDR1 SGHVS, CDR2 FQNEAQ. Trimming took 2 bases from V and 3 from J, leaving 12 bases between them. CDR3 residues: CASSLNVGLTDTQYF. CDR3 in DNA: TGTGCCAGCAGCTTAAATGTAGGGCTAACAGATACGCAGTATTTT.

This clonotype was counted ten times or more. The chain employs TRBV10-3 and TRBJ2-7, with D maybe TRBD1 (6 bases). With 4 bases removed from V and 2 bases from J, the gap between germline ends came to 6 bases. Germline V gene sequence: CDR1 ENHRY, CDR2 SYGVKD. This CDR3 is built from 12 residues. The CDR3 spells CAISGTAYEQYF. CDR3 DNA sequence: TGTGCCATCAGTGGGACAGCCTACGAGCAGTACTTC.

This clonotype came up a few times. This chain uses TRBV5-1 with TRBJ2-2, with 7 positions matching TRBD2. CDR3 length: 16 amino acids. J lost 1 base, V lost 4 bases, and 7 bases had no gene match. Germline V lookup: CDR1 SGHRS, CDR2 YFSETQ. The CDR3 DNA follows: TGCGCCAGCAGCCCGCCAGGGAGGGGGAACACCGGGGAGCTGTTTTTT. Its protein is CASSPPGRGNTGELFF.

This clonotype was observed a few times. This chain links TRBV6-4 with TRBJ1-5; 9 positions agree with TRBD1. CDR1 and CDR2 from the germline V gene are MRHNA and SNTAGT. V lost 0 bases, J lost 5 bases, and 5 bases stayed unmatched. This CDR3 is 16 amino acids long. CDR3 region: CASSDSGTGLDQPQHF. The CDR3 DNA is TGTGCCAGCAGTGACTCCGGGACAGGGTTAGATCAGCCCCAGCATTTT.

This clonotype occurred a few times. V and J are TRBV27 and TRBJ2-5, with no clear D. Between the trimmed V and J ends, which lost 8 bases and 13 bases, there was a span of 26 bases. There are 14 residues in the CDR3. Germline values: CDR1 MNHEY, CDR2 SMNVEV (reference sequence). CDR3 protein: CASSSSVAYALWYF. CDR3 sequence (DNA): TGTGCCAGCTCCTCCTCCGTGGCCTACGCCTTGTGGTACTTC.

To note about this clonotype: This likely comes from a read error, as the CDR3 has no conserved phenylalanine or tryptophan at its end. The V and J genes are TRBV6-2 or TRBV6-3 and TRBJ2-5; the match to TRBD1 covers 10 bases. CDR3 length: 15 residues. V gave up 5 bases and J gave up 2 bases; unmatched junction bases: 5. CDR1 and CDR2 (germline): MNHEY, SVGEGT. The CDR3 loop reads CASSEGQGLQETQYC. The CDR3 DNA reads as TGTGCCAGCAGTGAGGGACAGGGGCTTCAAGAGACCCAGTACTGC.